This entry concerns a single T cell receptor beta chain. Only one base separates this from a far larger clonotype, so it likely reflects a read error. Without the conserved terminal phenylalanine or tryptophan, this CDR3 likely stems from a read error. The entry originates in a study of shared clonotypes between healthy human individuals. The material for each subset, its genomic DNA, was split evenly across several immunoSEQ plates. Here immunoSEQ multiplex PCR was the method, and the copy in TCRdb shows in-frame clones only, minus some. The repertoire holds over 400,000 clones, with 81% as singletons. Germline CDR1 is SGHRS and CDR2 is YFSETQ. This CDR3 has 15 amino acids. V lost 3 bases, J lost 6 bases, and 18 bases lay in between.

The receptor comes from a woman in her thirties or forties in good health. Some clones in this sample may be carry-over from other donors' samples. The chain combines TRBV5-1 with TRBJ1-1, with D hard to call. Sample: PBMCs. This CDR3 reads CASSWAVDGLSEAFS. In DNA, the CDR3 is TGCGCCAGCAGCTGGGCGGTTGACGGCCTGTCTGAAGCTTTCTCT.